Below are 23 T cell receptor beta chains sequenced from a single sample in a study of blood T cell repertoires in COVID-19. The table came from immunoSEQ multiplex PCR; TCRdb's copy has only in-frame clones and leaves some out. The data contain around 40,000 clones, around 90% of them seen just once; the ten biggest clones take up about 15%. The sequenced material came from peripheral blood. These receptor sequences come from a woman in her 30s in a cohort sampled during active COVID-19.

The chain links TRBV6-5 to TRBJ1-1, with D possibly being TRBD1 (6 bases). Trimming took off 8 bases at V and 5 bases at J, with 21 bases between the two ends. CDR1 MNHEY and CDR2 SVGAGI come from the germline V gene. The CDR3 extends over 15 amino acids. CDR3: CASSPWGGARTEAFF. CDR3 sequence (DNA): TGTGCCAGCTCCCCCTGGGGGGGGGCAAGAACTGAAGCTTTCTTT.

This CDR3 is CASSPRQGRTEAFF. CDR3 bases: TGTGCCAGCTCACCACGACAGGGGAGGACTGAAGCTTTCTTT. The chain employs TRBV18 and TRBJ1-1, with TRBD1 matching 8 bases. In germline, CDR1 is KGHSH, CDR2 LQKENI. There are 14 residues in the CDR3. Trimming removed 1 base from V and 5 bases from J; junction bases left unmatched: 3. Combining the CDR3 with reference TRBV18 and TRBJ1-1 gives the whole variable domain NAGVMQNPRHLVRRRGQEARLRCSPMKGHSHVYWYRQLPEEGLKFMVYLQKENIIDESGMPKERFSAEFPKEGPSILRIQQVVRGDSAAYFCASSPRQGRTEAFFGQGTRLTVV.

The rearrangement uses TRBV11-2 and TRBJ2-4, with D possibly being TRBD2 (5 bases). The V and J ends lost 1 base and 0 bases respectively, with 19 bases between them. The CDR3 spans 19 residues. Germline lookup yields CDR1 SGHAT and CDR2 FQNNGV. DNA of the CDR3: TGTGCCAGCAGCTTAGCCCAAGGAAGGACTTACATAGCCAAAAACATTCAGTACTTC. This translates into CASSLAQGRTYIAKNIQYF.

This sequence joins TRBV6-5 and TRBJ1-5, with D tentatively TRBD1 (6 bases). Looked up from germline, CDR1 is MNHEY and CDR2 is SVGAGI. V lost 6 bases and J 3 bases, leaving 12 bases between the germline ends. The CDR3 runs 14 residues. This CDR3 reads CASSMTGYNQPQHF. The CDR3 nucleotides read TGTGCCAGCAGCATGACAGGTTACAATCAGCCCCAGCATTTT.

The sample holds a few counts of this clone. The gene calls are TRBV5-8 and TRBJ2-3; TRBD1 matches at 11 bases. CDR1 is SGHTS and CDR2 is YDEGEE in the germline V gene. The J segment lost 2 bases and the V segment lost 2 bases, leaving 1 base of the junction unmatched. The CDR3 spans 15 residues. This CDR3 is CASSFGQGATDTQYF. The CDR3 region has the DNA TGTGCCAGCAGCTTCGGACAGGGGGCCACAGATACGCAGTATTTT.

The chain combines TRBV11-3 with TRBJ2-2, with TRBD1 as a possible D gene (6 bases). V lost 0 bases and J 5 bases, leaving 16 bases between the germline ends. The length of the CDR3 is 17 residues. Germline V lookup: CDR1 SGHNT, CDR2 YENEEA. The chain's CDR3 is CASSLDGYGRGTGELFF. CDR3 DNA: TGTGCCAGCAGCTTAGATGGTTATGGCAGGGGAACCGGGGAGCTGTTTTTT.

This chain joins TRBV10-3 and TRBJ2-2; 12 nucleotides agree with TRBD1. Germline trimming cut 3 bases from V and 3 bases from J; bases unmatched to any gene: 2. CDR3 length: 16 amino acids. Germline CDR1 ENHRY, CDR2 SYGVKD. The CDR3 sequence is CAISEGTGGYTGELFF. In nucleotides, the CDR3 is TGTGCCATCAGTGAAGGGACAGGGGGCTACACCGGGGAGCTGTTTTTT.

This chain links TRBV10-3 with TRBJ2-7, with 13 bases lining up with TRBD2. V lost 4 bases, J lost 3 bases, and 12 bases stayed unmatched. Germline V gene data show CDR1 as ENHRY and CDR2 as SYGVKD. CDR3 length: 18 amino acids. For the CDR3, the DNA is TGTGCCATCAGTGGGGCGGGGACTAGCGGGATTAGTGACTACGAGCAGTACTTC. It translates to CAISGAGTSGISDYEQYF.

Written as DNA, the CDR3 is TGTGCCACCAGTGATTTCGGACAGGGGGCGCGCGGTGGCTACACCTTC. Translation gives CATSDFGQGARGGYTF. This chain uses TRBV24-1 with TRBJ1-2; TRBD1 matches at 11 bases. The V gene's germline CDR1 is KGHDR and CDR2 SFDVKD. The CDR3 length is 16 residues. V trimming: 1 base; J trimming: 7 bases; junction bases outside the gene matches: 7.

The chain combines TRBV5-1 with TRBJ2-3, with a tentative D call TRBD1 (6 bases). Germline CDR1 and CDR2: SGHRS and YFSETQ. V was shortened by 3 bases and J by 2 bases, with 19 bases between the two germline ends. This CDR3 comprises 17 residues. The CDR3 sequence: CASSSSRGNPSTDTQYF. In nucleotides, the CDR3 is TGCGCCAGCAGCTCCTCGAGGGGGAACCCGTCCACAGATACGCAGTATTTT. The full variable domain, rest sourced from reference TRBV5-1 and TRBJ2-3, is KAGVTQTPRYLIKTRGQQVTLSCSPISGHRSVSWYQQTPGQGLQFLFEYFSETQRNKGNFPGRFSGRQFSNSRSEMNVSTLELGDSALYLCASSSSRGNPSTDTQYFGPGTRLTVL.

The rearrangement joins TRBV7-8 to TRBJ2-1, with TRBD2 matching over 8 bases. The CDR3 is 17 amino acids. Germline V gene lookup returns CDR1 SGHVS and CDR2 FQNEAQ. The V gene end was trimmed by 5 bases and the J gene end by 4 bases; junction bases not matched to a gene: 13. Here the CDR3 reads CASSPHPIGGGYNEQFF. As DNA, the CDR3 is TGTGCCAGCAGCCCCCATCCAATCGGGGGGGGTTACAATGAGCAGTTCTTC.

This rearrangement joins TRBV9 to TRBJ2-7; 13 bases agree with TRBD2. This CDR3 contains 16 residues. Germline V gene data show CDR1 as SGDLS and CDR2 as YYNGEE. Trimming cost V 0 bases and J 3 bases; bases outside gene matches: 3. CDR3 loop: CASSVGLAGGRYEQYF. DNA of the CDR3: TGTGCCAGCAGCGTAGGACTAGCGGGAGGACGCTACGAGCAGTACTTC.

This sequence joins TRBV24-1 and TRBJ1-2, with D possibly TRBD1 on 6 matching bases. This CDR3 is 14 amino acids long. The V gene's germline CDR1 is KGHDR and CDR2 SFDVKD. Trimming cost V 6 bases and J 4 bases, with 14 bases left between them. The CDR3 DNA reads TGTGCCACCAGTAACAGGGCCGACGGCTATGGCTACACCTTC. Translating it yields CATSNRADGYGYTF.

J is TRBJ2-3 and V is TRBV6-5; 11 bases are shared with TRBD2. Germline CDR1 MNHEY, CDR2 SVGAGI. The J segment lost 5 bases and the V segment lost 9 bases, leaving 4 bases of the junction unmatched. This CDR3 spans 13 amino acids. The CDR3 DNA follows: TGTGCCAGTAGCGGGAGGGCGGGAGATACGCAGTATTTT. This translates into CASSGRAGDTQYF.

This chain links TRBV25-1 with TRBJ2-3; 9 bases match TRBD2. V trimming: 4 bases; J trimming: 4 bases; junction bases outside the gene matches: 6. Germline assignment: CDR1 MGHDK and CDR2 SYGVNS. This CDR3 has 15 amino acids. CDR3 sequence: CASSVASGKADTQYF. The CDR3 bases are TGTGCCAGCAGTGTGGCTAGCGGGAAGGCAGATACGCAGTATTTT.

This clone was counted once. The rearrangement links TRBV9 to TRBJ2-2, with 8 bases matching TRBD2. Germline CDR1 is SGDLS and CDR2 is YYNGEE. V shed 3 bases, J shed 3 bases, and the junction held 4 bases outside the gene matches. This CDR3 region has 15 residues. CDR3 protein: CASSESGGYTGELFF. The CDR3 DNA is TGTGCCAGCAGCGAGAGCGGGGGTTACACCGGGGAGCTGTTTTTT.

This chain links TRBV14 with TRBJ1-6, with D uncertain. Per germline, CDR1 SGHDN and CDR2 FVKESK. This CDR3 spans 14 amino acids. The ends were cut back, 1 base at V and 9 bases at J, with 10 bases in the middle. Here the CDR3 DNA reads TGTGCCAGCAGCCAAGTCGGGGTACGTTCACCCCTCCACTTT. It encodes CASSQVGVRSPLHF.

CDR3 protein: CASSSPGTPSLLSSYNEQFF. The CDR3 nucleotides read TGTGCCAGCAGTTCACCCGGGACTCCCTCACTCCTGAGCTCCTACAATGAGCAGTTCTTC. J is TRBJ2-1 and V is TRBV28; TRBD2 is a possible D gene (6 bases). CDR1 and CDR2 from the germline V gene are MDHEN and SYDVKM. The length of the CDR3 is 20 residues. V was cut by 4 bases and J by 0 bases, with 25 bases left in between.

CDR3 protein: CASSFGQGSSNQPQHF. CDR3 bases: TGTGCCAGCAGTTTCGGACAGGGGAGTAGCAATCAGCCCCAGCATTTT. The chain recombines TRBV6-2 or TRBV6-3 with TRBJ1-5, with TRBD1 matching 9 bases. With V trimmed by 4 bases and J by 0 bases, 4 bases remained unmatched. Looked up from germline, CDR1 is MNHEY and CDR2 is SVGEGT. The length of the CDR3 is 16 residues.

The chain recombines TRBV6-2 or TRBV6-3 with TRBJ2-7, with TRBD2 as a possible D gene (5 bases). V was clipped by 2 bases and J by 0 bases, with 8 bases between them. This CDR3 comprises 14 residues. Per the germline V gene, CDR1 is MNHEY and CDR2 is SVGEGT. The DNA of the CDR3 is TGTGCCAGCAGTTACGGAGGCGGCTCCTACGAGCAGTACTTC. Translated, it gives CASSYGGGSYEQYF.

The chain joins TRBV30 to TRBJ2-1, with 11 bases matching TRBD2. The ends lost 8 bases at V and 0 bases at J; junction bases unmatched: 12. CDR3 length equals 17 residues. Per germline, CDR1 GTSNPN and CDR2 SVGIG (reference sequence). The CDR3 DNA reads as TGTGCCGGCTCGGGACTAGCGGTTATGAGCTCCTACAATGAGCAGTTCTTC. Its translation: CAGSGLAVMSSYNEQFF.

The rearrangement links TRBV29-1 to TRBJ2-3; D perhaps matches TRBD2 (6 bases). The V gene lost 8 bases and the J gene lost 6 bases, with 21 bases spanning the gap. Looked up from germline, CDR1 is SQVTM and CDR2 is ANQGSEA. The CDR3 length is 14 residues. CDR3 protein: CSHLGKGRSDTQYF. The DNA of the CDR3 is TGCAGCCATCTAGGGAAGGGGAGGTCTGATACGCAGTATTTT.

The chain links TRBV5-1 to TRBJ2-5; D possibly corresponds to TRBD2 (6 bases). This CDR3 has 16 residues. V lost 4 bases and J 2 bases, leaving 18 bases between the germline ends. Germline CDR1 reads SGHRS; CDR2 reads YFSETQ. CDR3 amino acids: CASSHPSSALQETQYF. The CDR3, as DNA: TGCGCCAGCAGCCACCCCTCTAGCGCGCTTCAAGAGACCCAGTACTTC.